The next 17 T cell receptor beta chains were all read from a single sample in a study of blood T cell repertoires in COVID-19. Libraries were prepared by immunoSEQ multiplex PCR; TCRdb keeps only in-frame clonotypes and omits some of them. The sample yields around 230,000 clones, 75% to 85% seen once. The source material was PBMCs or T cells enriched from blood (not recorded which). Receptors were obtained from a man in his forties who had recovered from COVID-19.

The CDR3 loop reads CASSLGGIQSTGELFF. CDR3 in DNA: TGTGCCAGCAGTTTAGGGGGGATTCAAAGCACCGGGGAGCTGTTTTTT. The chain carries TRBV28 and TRBJ2-2; the D gene is possibly TRBD2 (6 bases). Trimming shortened V by 2 bases and J by 4 bases, and 14 bases separated the two germline ends. Per the germline V gene, CDR1 is MDHEN and CDR2 is SYDVKM. The CDR3 length is 16 residues.

J is TRBJ1-2 and V is TRBV6-5; D gene unclear. This CDR3 contains 11 residues. Trimming pared 6 bases from V and 6 bases from J, leaving 8 bases between. Looked up from germline, CDR1 is MNHEY and CDR2 is SVGAGI. The CDR3: CASSRGNGYTF. The CDR3 DNA follows: TGTGCCAGCAGCCGGGGAAATGGCTACACCTTC.

The V and J genes are TRBV30 and TRBJ1-4, with D hard to call. The V gene's germline CDR1 is GTSNPN and CDR2 SVGIG (reference sequence). There are 13 residues in the CDR3. Trimming shortened V by 4 bases and J by 6 bases, and 12 bases separated the two germline ends. The CDR3 coding sequence is TGTGCCTGGACGGGTTCCAACCATGAAAAACTGTTTTTT. Encoded protein: CAWTGSNHEKLFF. Full variable domain (remainder filled in from reference TRBV30 and TRBJ1-4): SQTIHQWPATLVQPVGSPLSLECTVEGTSNPNLYWYRQAAGRGLQLLFYSVGIGQISSEVPQNLSASRPQDRQFILSSKKLLLSDSGFYLCAWTGSNHEKLFFGSGTQLSVL.

A few counts support this clone. CDR3 protein: CASTSRGGNQPQHF. In DNA form, the CDR3 reads TGTGCCAGCACCTCGCGGGGGGGCAATCAGCCCCAGCATTTT. J is TRBJ1-5 and V is TRBV28; maybe TRBD1 (5 bases). V was shortened by 7 bases and J by 2 bases, with 12 bases between the two germline ends. CDR1 is MDHEN, CDR2 SYDVKM, per germline. This CDR3 is built from 14 residues.

V usage is TRBV7-3 and J usage is TRBJ1-2; D uncertain. The CDR3 totals 14 residues. V was trimmed by 5 bases and J by 7 bases, leaving 17 bases between them. Germline assignment: CDR1 SGHTA and CDR2 FQGTGA. Here the CDR3 reads CASSPGRVAGGYTF. CDR3 DNA sequence: TGTGCCAGCAGCCCTGGAAGGGTGGCGGGTGGCTACACCTTC.

The chain recombines TRBV2 with TRBJ2-7; 15 positions match TRBD2. The V and J ends lost 5 bases and 1 base, in that order; junction bases with no gene match: 6. The CDR3 is 17 amino acids. Germline CDR1 reads SNHLY; CDR2 reads FYNNEI. Here the CDR3 DNA reads TGTGCCAGCAGTCCCGGACTAGCGGGAGGGTGGTCCTACGAGCAGTACTTC. Translating gives CASSPGLAGGWSYEQYF.

Only a few counts were recorded for this clone. The chain couples TRBV30 to TRBJ1-1; 7 positions agree with TRBD1. In germline, CDR1 is GTSNPN, CDR2 SVGIG (reference sequence). V was clipped by 5 bases and J by 0 bases; unmatched bases: 6. CDR3 length: 14 amino acids. Written as DNA, the CDR3 is TGTGCCTGGTTGAAGGACAGGATGAACACTGAAGCTTTCTTT. Residues: CAWLKDRMNTEAFF.

The chain recombines TRBV19 with TRBJ1-2; 9 bases match TRBD1. Germline CDR1 reads LNHDA; CDR2 reads SQIVND (reference sequence). The CDR3 is 16 residues long. Losses at the gene ends were 8 bases for V and 8 bases for J; bases not matched to a gene: 18. CDR3 protein: CASLQLRDRAPGGYTF. For the CDR3, the DNA is TGTGCCAGTCTTCAACTCCGGGACAGGGCCCCTGGGGGCTACACCTTC.

The genes are TRBV25-1 and TRBJ2-5, with TRBD2 matching over 7 bases. The CDR3 contains 15 residues. After removal of 8 bases from V and 3 bases from J, the junction contained 12 bases not matched to a gene. The germline V gene encodes CDR1 MGHDK and CDR2 SYGVNS. This CDR3 is CASSYRVGGEETQYF. CDR3 DNA sequence: TGTGCCAGCTCCTATCGGGTGGGGGGGGAAGAGACCCAGTACTTC.

This clone appeared a few times. The chain joins TRBV3-1 (or the pseudogene TRBV3-2) to TRBJ2-1; TRBD1 matches at 7 bases. Trimming cost V 0 bases and J 4 bases; bases outside gene matches: 6. CDR1 and CDR2 (germline): LGHDT, YNNKEL (reference sequence). This CDR3 spans 16 amino acids. This chain's CDR3 is CASSQDRRQGYNEQFF. As DNA, the CDR3 is TGTGCCAGCAGCCAAGATAGACGACAGGGATACAATGAGCAGTTCTTC.

V and J are TRBV29-1 and TRBJ2-7, with 9 bases aligning to TRBD2. Per germline, CDR1 SQVTM and CDR2 ANQGSEA. V gave up 1 base and J gave up 1 base; unmatched junction bases: 11. The CDR3 is made up of 17 amino acids. CDR3 coding DNA: TGCAGCGTTGAAGGGGTACCCGGGACTAGCTTTTCCTACGAGCAGTACTTC. It specifies CSVEGVPGTSFSYEQYF.

This clone was detected only once. This chain uses TRBV24-1 with TRBJ2-5; 9 nucleotides agree with TRBD2. V was clipped by 3 bases and J by 7 bases; unmatched bases: 8. This CDR3 spans 15 amino acids. In germline, CDR1 is KGHDR, CDR2 SFDVKD. The CDR3 loop is CATSDPGLAPGTQYF. The CDR3 region has the DNA TGTGCCACCAGTGATCCGGGACTAGCCCCAGGGACCCAGTACTTC.

This sequence joins TRBV6-5 and TRBJ1-1; no clear D. Per germline, CDR1 MNHEY and CDR2 SVGAGI. The CDR3 sequence is 10 residues long. The ends were cut back, 7 bases at V and 5 bases at J, with 5 bases in the middle. The CDR3 nucleotides are TGTGCCAGCAAACGGACTGAAGCTTTCTTT. Its translation is CASKRTEAFF.

The rearrangement joins TRBV20-1 to TRBJ1-4; D uncertain. The germline gives CDR1 DFQATT, CDR2 SNEGSKA (reference sequence). The CDR3 length is 12 residues. Trimming stripped 3 bases from V and 5 bases from J, with 7 bases between. CDR3 DNA sequence: TGCAGTGCTAGTACGGGGAATGAAAAACTGTTTTTT. Encoded protein: CSASTGNEKLFF.

The DNA of the CDR3 is TGTGCCAGCAGTGATCAGGACAGCCAGCCCCAGCATTTT. Residues: CASSDQDSQPQHF. This chain connects TRBV2 to TRBJ1-5; D perhaps matches TRBD1 (6 bases). Germline V CDR1 and CDR2: SNHLY, FYNNEI. Trimming shortened V by 3 bases and J by 7 bases, and 10 bases separated the two germline ends. The CDR3 extends over 13 amino acids. Full variable domain (missing parts from reference TRBV2 and TRBJ1-5): EPEVTQTPSHQVTQMGQEVILRCVPISNHLYFYWYRQILGQKVEFLVSFYNNEISEKSEIFDDQFSVERPDGSNFTLKIRSTKLEDSAMYFCASSDQDSQPQHFGDGTRLSIL.

The chain is built from TRBV6-5 and TRBJ2-5; D possibly corresponds to TRBD1 (6 bases). The V gene lost 4 bases and the J gene lost 2 bases, with 14 bases spanning the gap. Per the germline V gene, CDR1 is MNHEY and CDR2 is SVGAGI. CDR3 length equals 15 residues. CDR3 sequence: CASSSSGTHQETQYF. CDR3 DNA sequence: TGTGCCAGCAGTTCAAGTGGGACACATCAAGAGACCCAGTACTTC.

The V gene is TRBV6-5, the J gene TRBJ1-6, with 9 nucleotides matching TRBD1. V shed 8 bases, J shed 7 bases, and the junction held 3 bases outside the gene matches. The length of the CDR3 is 13 residues. From germline, CDR1 is MNHEY and CDR2 SVGAGI. CDR3 sequence: CASCGTGNSPLHF. CDR3 sequence (DNA): TGTGCCAGCTGCGGGACAGGGAATTCACCCCTCCACTTT.